This TCR beta chain was documented in a study of Graves' ophthalmopathy and Graves' hyperthyroidism. Investigators amplified TCR beta CDR3 regions from RNA transcripts. HTBI-primed RT-PCR formed the first round, and a multiplex PCR formed the second. TCRdb processed the multiplex PCR reads anew with MiXCR; each CDR3 protein has one entry. Of 200,000 to 250,000 distinct CDR3 sequences detected, roughly a fifth appear once; the ten largest clones hold about 40%. This clonotype has ten or more counts. This could be a read error, since a much larger clone is one nucleotide away. Moderate-to-severe activity, CAS ≥3, NOSPECS ≥4 and a duration under 3 months were seen in donors with ophthalmopathy. Reliance was placed on clinical symptoms, serum thyroxine, TRAb, thyroid ultrasound and orbital computed tomography for diagnosis. This CDR3 is built from 15 residues. Germline CDR1 reads MNHEY; CDR2 reads SVGAGI.

Input material: peripheral blood. The origin of this receptor is a woman in her forties or fifties with Graves' ophthalmopathy. The chain joins TRBV6-5 to TRBJ1-3; D unclear. The CDR3 DNA is TGTGCCAGCAGTTACTCGACGGGTTCCGGAAACACCATACATTTT. Protein: CASSYSTGSGNTIHF.